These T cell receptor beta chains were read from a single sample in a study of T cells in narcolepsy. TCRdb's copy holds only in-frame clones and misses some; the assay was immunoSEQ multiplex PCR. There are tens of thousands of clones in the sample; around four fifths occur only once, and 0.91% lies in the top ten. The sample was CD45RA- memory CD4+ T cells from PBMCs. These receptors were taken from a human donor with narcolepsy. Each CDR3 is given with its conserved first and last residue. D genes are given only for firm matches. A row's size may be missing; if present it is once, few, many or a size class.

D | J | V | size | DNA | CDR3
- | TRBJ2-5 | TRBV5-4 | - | TGTGCCAGCAGCTTGGCAGGACTGCCGGGAGAGACCCAGTACTTC | CASSLAGLPGETQYF
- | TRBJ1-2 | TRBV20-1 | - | TGCAGTGCTAGAGCAACAGGGGGCTACACCTTC | CSARATGGYTF
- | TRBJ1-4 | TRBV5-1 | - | TGCGCCAGCAGCTTGACGATCGGTGAAAAACTGTTTTTT | CASSLTIGEKLFF
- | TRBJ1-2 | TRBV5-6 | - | TGTGCCAGCAAAATACCCGCGGAAGGCTATGGCTACACCTTC | CASKIPAEGYGYTF
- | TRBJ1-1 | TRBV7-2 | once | TGTGCCAGCAGCTTATATACAGGGAACACTGAAGCTTTCTTT | CASSLYTGNTEAFF
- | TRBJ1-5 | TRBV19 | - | TGTGCCAGTAGTCCCGGGTCCGGTGGGGGACATCAGCCCCAGCATTTT | CASSPGSGGGHQPQHF
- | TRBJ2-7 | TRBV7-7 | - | TGTGCTAGCAGCTTAGATTATTCATCCAACGAGCAGTACTTC | CASSLDYSSNEQYF
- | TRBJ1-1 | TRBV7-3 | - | TGTGCCAGCAGCCCTACCGGGACGGAGAACACTGAAGCTTTCTTT | CASSPTGTENTEAFF
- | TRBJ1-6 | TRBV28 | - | TGTGCCAGCAGTTCAGCCCCCCCGGAGCCCCTCCACTTT | CASSSAPPEPLHF
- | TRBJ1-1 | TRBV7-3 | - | TGTGCCAGCAGCTCGACAGGGAACACTGAAGCTTTCTTT | CASSSTGNTEAFF
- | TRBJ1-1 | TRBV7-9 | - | TGTGCCAGCAGCCCCCGGGTCGGCACTGAAGCTTTCTTT | CASSPRVGTEAFF
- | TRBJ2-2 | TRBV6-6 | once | TGTGCCAGCAGGGAAAGTTACAGGTCCGGGGAGCTGTTTTTT | CASRESYRSGELFF
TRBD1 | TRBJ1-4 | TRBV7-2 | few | TGTGCCAGCAGCCCCACGGGACAGGGGTATTCAACTAATGAAAAACTGTTTTTT | CASSPTGQGYSTNEKLFF
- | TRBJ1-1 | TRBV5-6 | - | TGTGCCAGCAGCCGGACGGGGTTAGGGGGGAACACTGAAGCTTTCTTT | CASSRTGLGGNTEAFF
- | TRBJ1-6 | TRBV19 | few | TGTGCCAGTAGTTCCATTGGAAGCTCCTATAATTCACCCCTCCACTTT | CASSSIGSSYNSPLHF
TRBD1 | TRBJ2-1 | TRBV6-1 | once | TGTGCCAGCAGTGCCCTACGACAGGGGGCGACGACAAATGAGCAGTTCTTC | CASSALRQGATTNEQFF
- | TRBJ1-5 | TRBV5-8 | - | TGTGCCAGCTCAGGGTTCGATCAGCCCCAGCATTTT | CASSGFDQPQHF
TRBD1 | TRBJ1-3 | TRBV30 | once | TGTGCCTACGACAGGGTGGCTGGAAACACCATATATTTT | CAYDRVAGNTIYF
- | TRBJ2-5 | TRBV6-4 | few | TGTGCCAGCAGCGAAACAGGGGGGGGAGAGACCCAGTACTTC | CASSETGGGETQYF
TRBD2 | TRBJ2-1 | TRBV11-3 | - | TGTGCCAGCAGCTTAACGTACGGGGCTAGCGGGGGGTACAATGAGCAGTTCTTC | CASSLTYGASGGYNEQFF
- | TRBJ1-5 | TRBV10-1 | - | TGCGCCAGCAGTGCAACAGGCAATCAGCCCCAGCATTTT | CASSATGNQPQHF
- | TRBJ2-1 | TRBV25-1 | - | TGTGCCAGCAGTCTATACAATGAGCAGTTCTTC | CASSLYNEQFF
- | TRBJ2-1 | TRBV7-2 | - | TGTGCCAGCAGCTTTCTCCAGGGTGGGAATGAGCAGTTCTTC | CASSFLQGGNEQFF
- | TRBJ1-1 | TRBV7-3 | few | TGTGCCAGCAGCGTGGGTAAGGGGGGCACTGAAGCTTTCTTT | CASSVGKGGTEAFF
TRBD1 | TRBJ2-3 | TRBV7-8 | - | TGTGCCAGCAGCTCCCCCCGACAGGGAAAAAGCACAGATACGCAGTATTTT | CASSSPRQGKSTDTQYF
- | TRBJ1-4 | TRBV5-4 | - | TGTGCCAGCAGCTTACGGGCAACTAATGAAAAACTGTTTTTT | CASSLRATNEKLFF
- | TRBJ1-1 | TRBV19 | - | TGTGCCAGTAGTATCCCACTCAGAGGAAACACTGAAGCTTTCTTT | CASSIPLRGNTEAFF
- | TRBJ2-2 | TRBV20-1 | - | TGCAGTGCTCCTCTATCCGGGGAGCTGTTTTTT | CSAPLSGELFF
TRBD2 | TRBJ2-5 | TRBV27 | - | TGTGCCAGCAGTGCTGGCGGGGGGGCCAGGGAGACCCAGTACTTC | CASSAGGGARETQYF
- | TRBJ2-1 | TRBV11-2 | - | TGTGCCAGCAGCTTAGAGCGTGAGAGCAATGAGCAGTTCTTC | CASSLERESNEQFF
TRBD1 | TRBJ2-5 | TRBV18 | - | TGTGCCAGCTCAACCACTCCCGGGACAGGGGTAGAGACCCAGTACTTC | CASSTTPGTGVETQYF
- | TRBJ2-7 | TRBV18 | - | TGTGCCAGCTCACCACCGTTAGGGGGACCCTACGAGCAGTACTTC | CASSPPLGGPYEQYF
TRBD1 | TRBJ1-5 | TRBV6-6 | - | TGTGCCAGCAGTTTCCACAGGACGACAGGGGATCAGCCCCAGCATTTT | CASSFHRTTGDQPQHF
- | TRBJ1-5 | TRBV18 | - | TGTGCCAGCTCACCCCTCTCGGGGGCGGGTCAGCCCCAGCATTTT | CASSPLSGAGQPQHF
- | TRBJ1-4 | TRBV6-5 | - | TGTGCCAGCAGTTACAGGCAGTATGAAAAACTGTTTTTT | CASSYRQYEKLFF